Listed here are 22 T cell receptor beta chains from one sample, sequenced in a study of lymphopenia after photon versus proton radiotherapy. TCRdb keeps only in-frame clones here, not all; method: immunoSEQ multiplex PCR. The table lists under 20,000 clones, over 80% of them singletons. Sample: peripheral blood, taken from a patient treated with photon-based radiotherapy. Receptors were obtained from a man in his sixties with pancreatic cancer.

The gene calls are TRBV5-1 and TRBJ2-5, with no clear D. The CDR3 has 15 residues. CDR1 and CDR2 from the germline V gene are SGHRS and YFSETQ. V dropped 1 base and J dropped 5 bases, with 15 bases sitting between them. CDR3 sequence (DNA): TGCGCCAGCAGCTTGATGGCTGGGTCTGAGGAGACCCAGTACTTC. It specifies CASSLMAGSEETQYF.

The chain joins TRBV6-1 to TRBJ2-1; D is ambiguous. Trimming removed 2 bases at V and 7 bases at J, with 12 bases between. Germline lookup yields CDR1 MNHNS and CDR2 SASEGT. The CDR3 loop spans 14 amino acids. CDR3 nucleotides: TGTGCCAGCAGTGAAACCGGGTTGGGGAATGAGCAGTTCTTC. Protein: CASSETGLGNEQFF.

The chain recombines TRBV4-1 with TRBJ2-1; 14 bases align to TRBD2. From germline, CDR1 is MGHRA and CDR2 YSYEKL. There are 18 residues in the CDR3. With V trimmed by 5 bases and J by 3 bases, 9 bases remained unmatched. The CDR3 loop is CASSSGLAGVTIYNEQFF. The CDR3 region has the DNA TGCGCCAGCAGCTCGGGACTAGCGGGGGTCACCATCTACAATGAGCAGTTCTTC.

Comment on this clone: A junction boundary mismatches the germline segment, possibly from a read error. This chain links TRBV7-7 with TRBJ2-5, with D uncertain. Germline loops: CDR1 SSHAT, CDR2 FNYEAQ (reference sequence). CDR3 size: 14 residues. CDR3: CASSMLGKQETQYF. The CDR3 nucleotides read TGTGCTAGCAGCATGCTGGGGAAGCAAGAGACCCAGTACTTC.

This clone was observed a single time. Mismatch with germline at one junction end may stem from a read error. The genes are TRBV9 and TRBJ1-2; possible D gene TRBD1, 5 bases. The CDR3 sequence is 15 residues long. From germline, CDR1 is SGDLS and CDR2 YYNGEE. CDR3 in DNA: TGTGCCAGCAGCGGCCGGGGGACCATTAACTATGGCCACACCTTC. Its translation is CASSGRGTINYGHTF.

The CDR3 here is CASSPGTGKEKLFF. CDR3 in DNA: TGTGCCAGCAGCCCTGGGACAGGGAAAGAAAAACTGTTTTTT. The chain joins TRBV7-9 to TRBJ1-4; 9 bases line up with TRBD1. Germline assignment: CDR1 SEHNR and CDR2 FQNEAQ (reference sequence). Trimming at V came to 5 bases and at J to 8 bases, leaving 6 bases not matched to a gene. The CDR3 is 14 residues long.

The chain is built from TRBV5-4 and TRBJ1-1; D remains unclear. V lost 0 bases and J 5 bases, leaving 17 bases between the germline ends. The CDR3 has 16 residues. Germline values: CDR1 SGHNT, CDR2 YYREEE (reference sequence). For the CDR3, the DNA is TGTGCCAGCAGCTTGGGGGCAGGCGATGAGGGTACTGAAGCTTTCTTT. This sequence encodes CASSLGAGDEGTEAFF.

With respect to this clone: A junction end diverges from the germline sequence, so it may reflect a read error. The DNA of the CDR3 is TGTGCCAGCAGAGAACCCGGGACTCAGATCTTC. Protein: CASREPGTQIF. V and J are TRBV6-1 and TRBJ1-2, with D possibly matching TRBD1 (5 bases). The CDR3 has 11 residues. CDR1 is MNHNS and CDR2 is SASEGT in the germline V gene.

The chain is built from TRBV7-8 and TRBJ1-5, with D perhaps matching TRBD1 (5 bases). V dropped 2 bases and J dropped 6 bases, with 11 bases sitting between them. Germline V gene sequence: CDR1 SGHVS, CDR2 FQNEAQ. The CDR3 consists of 14 residues. CDR3 nucleotide sequence: TGTGCCAGCAGCTTATCGGTCGGGACTCAGCCCCAGCATTTT. Protein: CASSLSVGTQPQHF.

J is TRBJ2-1 and V is TRBV7-3; D perhaps matches TRBD2 (6 bases). CDR1 and CDR2 (germline): SGHTA, FQGTGA. The CDR3 length is 13 residues. Trimming removed 2 bases from V and 8 bases from J, with 10 bases in between. CDR3 in amino acids: CASSLGAGHEQFF. CDR3 bases: TGTGCCAGCAGCTTAGGGGCGGGACATGAGCAGTTCTTC.

The chain joins TRBV5-1 to TRBJ1-2, with 8 nucleotides matching TRBD1. The ends lost 3 bases at V and 5 bases at J; junction bases unmatched: 6. This CDR3 contains 14 residues. Germline-derived CDR1 and CDR2 are SGHRS and YFSETQ. In DNA form, the CDR3 reads TGCGCCAGCAGCTACACCGGACAGGGTTATGGCTACACCTTC. Encoded protein: CASSYTGQGYGYTF.

The chain is built from TRBV30 and TRBJ1-3, with a tentative D call TRBD1 (5 bases). Germline CDR1 and CDR2: GTSNPN and SVGIG (reference sequence). The CDR3 runs 13 residues. The V end lost 5 bases, the J end lost 8 bases, and 16 bases lay between the germline ends. CDR3 bases: TGTGCCTGGTGTATTAAGGGGCTGGACACCATATATTTT. This sequence encodes CAWCIKGLDTIYF.

The chain links TRBV30 to TRBJ2-2, with D tentatively TRBD2 (5 bases). Germline V gene lookup returns CDR1 GTSNPN and CDR2 SVGIG (reference sequence). V was shortened by 3 bases and J by 8 bases, with 10 bases between the two germline ends. The CDR3 is 12 amino acids. CDR3 protein: CAWRWGEGELFF. The CDR3 DNA sequence: TGTGCCTGGAGGTGGGGAGAGGGGGAGCTGTTTTTT. The full variable domain, with the rest looked up from reference TRBV30 and TRBJ2-2, is SQTIHQWPATLVQPVGSPLSLECTVEGTSNPNLYWYRQAAGRGLQLLFYSVGIGQISSEVPQNLSASRPQDRQFILSSKKLLLSDSGFYLCAWRWGEGELFFGEGSRLTVL.

V is TRBV6-5 and J is TRBJ1-1; D is unclear. V lost 4 bases and J lost 2, with 8 bases in between. This CDR3 is 13 amino acids long. Germline V gene data show CDR1 as MNHEY and CDR2 as SVGAGI. The CDR3 DNA follows: TGTGCCAGCAGTTCAGGCGGCAACACTGAAGCTTTCTTT. Translating it yields CASSSGGNTEAFF.

The chain carries TRBV9 and TRBJ2-7, with 10 bases fitting TRBD1. Germline V lookup: CDR1 SGDLS, CDR2 YYNGEE. CDR3 length: 15 residues. Trimming at V came to 4 bases and at J to 3 bases, leaving 7 bases not matched to a gene. The DNA for the CDR3 is TGTGCCAGCAGCCCCTCCGGGACAGGGGACTACGAGCAGTACTTC. Protein: CASSPSGTGDYEQYF.

The gene calls are TRBV5-1 and TRBJ2-5, with D possibly matching TRBD1 (5 bases). The assigned J gene may be wrong: the sequence end matches TRBJ2-7 better. Per germline, CDR1 SGHRS and CDR2 YFSETQ. CDR3 size: 14 residues. CDR3 region: CASSLGQPWHEQYF. CDR3 DNA sequence: TGCGCCAGCAGCTTGGGACAGCCTTGGCACGAGCAGTACTTC.

The chain employs TRBV5-1 and TRBJ2-7; 10 nucleotides agree with TRBD1. The V segment lost 7 bases and the J segment 2 bases; nucleotides outside the gene matches: 6. The germline gives CDR1 SGHRS, CDR2 YFSETQ. The CDR3 spans 14 residues. This CDR3 reads CASGRDRGAYEQYF. CDR3 nucleotide sequence: TGCGCCAGCGGTCGGGACAGGGGCGCCTACGAGCAGTACTTC.

The chain recombines TRBV30 with TRBJ2-3, with D possibly being TRBD1 (5 bases). V shed 3 bases and J shed 5 bases, with 15 bases lying between them. Germline lookup yields CDR1 GTSNPN and CDR2 SVGIG (reference sequence). The CDR3 spans 14 residues. The CDR3 coding sequence is TGTGCCTGGAGCCCGACAGCGTTCAGAGATACGCAGTATTTT. It translates to CAWSPTAFRDTQYF.

This rearrangement joins TRBV18 to TRBJ1-1; TRBD1 might be the D (6 bases). Trimming took off 3 bases at V and 1 base at J, with 6 bases between the two ends. CDR1 KGHSH and CDR2 LQKENI come from the germline V gene. The CDR3 is made up of 13 amino acids. The CDR3 protein is CASSPGQNTEAFF. As DNA, the CDR3 is TGTGCCAGCTCACCGGGACAGAACACTGAAGCTTTCTTT.

This chain joins TRBV5-6 and TRBJ1-1; perhaps TRBD1 as D (5 bases). CDR3 size: 16 residues. In germline, CDR1 is SGHDT, CDR2 YYEEEE. The V end lost 4 bases, the J end lost 5 bases, and 21 bases lay between the germline ends. This chain's CDR3 is CASSPKPTAWGTEAFF. For the CDR3, the DNA is TGTGCCAGCAGCCCAAAACCGACAGCATGGGGTACTGAAGCTTTCTTT.

J is TRBJ2-3 and V is TRBV6-6; no reliable D call. The CDR3 loop spans 13 amino acids. V gave up 6 bases and J gave up 5 bases, with 12 bases separating them. Germline V gene lookup returns CDR1 MNHNY and CDR2 SVGAGI (reference sequence). The CDR3 sequence is CASSLIAGDTQYF. In DNA, the CDR3 is TGTGCCAGCAGCCTTATCGCAGGAGATACGCAGTATTTT.

This chain connects TRBV9 to TRBJ1-6, with TRBD1 identical over 10 bases. Germline V gene sequence: CDR1 SGDLS, CDR2 YYNGEE. There are 16 residues in the CDR3. Trimming cost V 0 bases and J 9 bases; bases outside gene matches: 6. CDR3 in amino acids: CASSVDPGTGVSPLHF. CDR3 nucleotides: TGTGCCAGCAGCGTAGACCCCGGGACAGGGGTTTCACCCCTCCACTTT. The whole variable domain, filled in from reference TRBV9 and TRBJ1-6, reads DSGVTQTPKHLITATGQRVTLRCSPRSGDLSVYWYQQSLDQGLQFLIQYYNGEERAKGNILERFSAQQFPDLHSELNLSSLELGDSALYFCASSVDPGTGVSPLHFGNGTRLTVT.